Judged by abundance, the clone carrying this T cell receptor beta chain is medium-sized (0.01 to 0.1%). What it binds is not known. Molecules of cDNA were individually given unique molecular identifiers that were attached to them. MiXCR was run by TCRdb on the 5' RACE reads, yielding one entry per CDR3 protein. In the table there are roughly 31,000 distinct CDR3 sequences, approximately 4.2% of which are singletons. These data originate in a study of early T cells in non-severe SARS-CoV-2 infection. Study-wide results and caveats: Matches to VDJdb favored anti-spike CD8 responses and missed private and CD4 specificities.

Per the germline V gene, CDR1 is SGHTA and CDR2 is FQGNSA. The CDR3 totals 13 residues. Trimming removed 3 bases at V and 6 bases at J, with 11 bases between. What was sequenced was whole blood. This receptor was obtained from an adult who was a healthcare worker with PCR-confirmed SARS-CoV-2 infection or an uninfected control (not recorded which). V is TRBV7-2 and J is TRBJ1-1, with D maybe TRBD1 (5 bases). The DNA of the CDR3 is TGTGCCAGCAGCTTTGATCGAGGGGCTGAAGCTTTCTTT. It encodes CASSFDRGAEAFF.